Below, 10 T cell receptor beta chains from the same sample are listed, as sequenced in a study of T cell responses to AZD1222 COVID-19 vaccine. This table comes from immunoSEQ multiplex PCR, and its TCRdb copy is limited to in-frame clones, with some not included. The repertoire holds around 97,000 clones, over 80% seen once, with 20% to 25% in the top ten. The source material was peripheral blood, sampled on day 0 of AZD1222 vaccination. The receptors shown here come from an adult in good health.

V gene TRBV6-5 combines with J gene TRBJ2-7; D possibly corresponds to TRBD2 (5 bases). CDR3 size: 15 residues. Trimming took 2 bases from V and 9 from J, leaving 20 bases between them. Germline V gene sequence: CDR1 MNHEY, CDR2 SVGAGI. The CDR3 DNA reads TGTGCCAGCAGTTACAACCCCGAGAGGGCTGATGGGCAGTACTTC. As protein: CASSYNPERADGQYF.

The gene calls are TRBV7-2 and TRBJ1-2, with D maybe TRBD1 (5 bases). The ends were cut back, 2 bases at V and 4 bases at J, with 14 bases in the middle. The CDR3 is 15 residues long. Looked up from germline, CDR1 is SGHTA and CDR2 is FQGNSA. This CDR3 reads CASSLQGWISYGYTF. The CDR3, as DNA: TGTGCCAGCAGCTTACAGGGTTGGATATCCTATGGCTACACCTTC.

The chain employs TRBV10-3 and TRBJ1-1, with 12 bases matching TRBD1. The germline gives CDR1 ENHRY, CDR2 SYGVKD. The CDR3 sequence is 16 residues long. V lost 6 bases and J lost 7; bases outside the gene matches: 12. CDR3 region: CAISPGTGGLQLEAFF. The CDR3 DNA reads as TGTGCCATCAGCCCCGGGACAGGGGGCCTCCAGCTTGAAGCTTTCTTT.

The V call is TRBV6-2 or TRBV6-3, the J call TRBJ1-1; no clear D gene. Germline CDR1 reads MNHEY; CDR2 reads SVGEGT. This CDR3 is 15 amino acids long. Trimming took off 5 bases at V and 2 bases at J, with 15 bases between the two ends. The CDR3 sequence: CASSRATVSNTEAFF. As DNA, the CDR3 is TGTGCCAGCAGTAGGGCGACGGTTTCTAACACTGAAGCTTTCTTT.

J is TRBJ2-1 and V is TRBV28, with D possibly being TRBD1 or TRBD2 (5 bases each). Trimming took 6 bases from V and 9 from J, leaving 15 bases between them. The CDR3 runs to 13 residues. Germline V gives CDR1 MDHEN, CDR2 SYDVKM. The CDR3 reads CASSLGTAGEQFF. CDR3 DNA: TGTGCCAGCAGCCTTGGGACGGCGGGTGAGCAGTTCTTC.

The CDR3 reads CASSNVVARDTDTQYF. In nucleotides, the CDR3 is TGTGCCAGCTCCAACGTGGTAGCCCGTGACACAGATACGCAGTATTTT. The chain recombines TRBV18 with TRBJ2-3; D unresolved. CDR3 length equals 16 residues. Trimming removed 6 bases from V and 2 bases from J, with 18 bases in between. Germline V CDR1 and CDR2: KGHSH, LQKENI.

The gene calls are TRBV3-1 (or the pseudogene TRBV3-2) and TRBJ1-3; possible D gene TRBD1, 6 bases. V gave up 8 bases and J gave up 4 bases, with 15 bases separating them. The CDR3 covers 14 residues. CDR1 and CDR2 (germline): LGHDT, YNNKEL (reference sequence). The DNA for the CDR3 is TGTGCCAGCGGGGACATTTTCGCCGGAAACACCATATATTTT. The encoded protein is CASGDIFAGNTIYF.

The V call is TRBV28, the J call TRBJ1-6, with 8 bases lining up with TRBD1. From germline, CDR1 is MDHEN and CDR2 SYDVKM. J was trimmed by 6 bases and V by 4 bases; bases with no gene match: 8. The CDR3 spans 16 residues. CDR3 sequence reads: CASSSPGTGPNSPLHF. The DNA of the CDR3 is TGTGCCAGCAGTTCCCCCGGGACAGGCCCTAATTCACCCCTCCACTTT.

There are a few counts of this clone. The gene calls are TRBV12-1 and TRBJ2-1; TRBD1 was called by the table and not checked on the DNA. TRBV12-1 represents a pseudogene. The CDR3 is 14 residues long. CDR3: CAGFRDRKYNEQFF. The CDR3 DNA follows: TGTGCCGGCTTCCGGGACAGAAAATACAATGAGCAGTTCTTC.

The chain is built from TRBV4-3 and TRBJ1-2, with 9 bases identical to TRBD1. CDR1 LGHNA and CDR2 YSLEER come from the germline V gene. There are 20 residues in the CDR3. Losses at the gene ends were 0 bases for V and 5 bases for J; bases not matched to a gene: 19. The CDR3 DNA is TGCGCCAGCAGCCAAGATCAACCCGGGACAGGGTCTATCTCAGGGTATGGCTACACCTTC. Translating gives CASSQDQPGTGSISGYGYTF.